What follows are 19 T cell receptor beta chains derived from one specimen sequenced in a study of identical twins listed by TCRdb under 2016. The library was prepared using 5' RACE. For sequencing, an Illumina HiSeq 2000 was employed. TCRdb reprocessed the public reads (quality trimming at Q25 with fastp, clone calling with MiXCR) and kept in-frame beta chains. Under each unique CDR3 protein, matching rows form one entry showing the most common genes and DNA. The sample records about 570,000 distinct CDR3 sequences, roughly 9.5% of which are singletons. The top ten clones comprise approximately 3% of the sample. These data were likewise used in another study, on yellow fever vaccine responses in identical twins.

The specimen was PBMCs. Receptors were obtained from a woman between 18 and 29 years old in good health.

The rearrangement links TRBV24-1 to TRBJ2-1; D gene ambiguous. V was pared by 2 bases and J by 0 bases, with 10 bases between. Germline values: CDR1 KGHDR, CDR2 SFDVKD. The CDR3 totals 16 residues. This CDR3 reads CATSDSPRLSYNEQFF. CDR3 nucleotide sequence: TGTGCCACCAGTGATTCTCCCCGGCTCTCCTACAATGAGCAGTTCTTC.

Only a few counts were recorded for this clonotype. The gene calls are TRBV7-9 and TRBJ2-2; 9 nucleotides align to TRBD1. From germline, CDR1 is SEHNR and CDR2 FQNEAQ (reference sequence). The V gene end was trimmed by 5 bases and the J gene end by 4 bases; junction bases not matched to a gene: 8. The CDR3 sequence is 16 residues long. For the CDR3, the DNA is TGTGCCAGCAGCAGAAGGACAGGGGACCTCACCGGGGAGCTGTTTTTT. It translates to CASSRRTGDLTGELFF.

This clonotype was recorded at least ten times. The gene calls are TRBV16 and TRBJ2-3; 8 nucleotides agree with TRBD1. The germline CDR1 and CDR2 sequences are KGHSY and FQNENV. The CDR3 is 15 amino acids. The junction had 3 bases not matched to a gene; V was cut back by 4 bases and J by 0 bases. CDR3 DNA: TGTGCCAGCAGCCCTGGGACAGGCAGCACAGATACGCAGTATTTT. Amino acid sequence: CASSPGTGSTDTQYF.

The chain carries TRBV18 and TRBJ2-5; the D gene could be TRBD1 or TRBD2 (5 bases each). With 3 bases removed from V and 5 bases from J, the gap between germline ends came to 16 bases. The CDR3 contains 15 residues. Germline loops: CDR1 KGHSH, CDR2 LQKENI. This chain's CDR3 is CASSPSARAGETQYF. CDR3 coding DNA: TGTGCCAGCTCACCCTCGGCGAGGGCAGGGGAGACCCAGTACTTC.

This clonotype was seen ten or more times. The chain employs TRBV12-3 or TRBV12-4 and TRBJ1-2, with 8 positions matching TRBD1. This CDR3 contains 14 residues. The J segment lost 0 bases and the V segment lost 6 bases, leaving 3 bases of the junction unmatched. The CDR3, as DNA: TGTGCCAGCAGCTGGGACAGGACTAACTATGGCTACACCTTC. Translation gives CASSWDRTNYGYTF.

This clonotype was counted between two and nine times. V gene TRBV16 combines with J gene TRBJ2-7, with 7 bases matching TRBD1. This CDR3 has 15 amino acids. The germline CDR1 and CDR2 sequences are KGHSY and FQNENV. Germline trimming cut 4 bases from V and 2 bases from J; bases unmatched to any gene: 8. CDR3 sequence: CASSRETGPPYEQYF. The CDR3 DNA follows: TGTGCCAGCAGCCGAGAGACAGGGCCGCCCTACGAGCAGTACTTC.

The sample holds many counts of this clonotype. This rearrangement joins TRBV4-2 to TRBJ2-1; D is unclear. Trimming removed 2 bases from V and 0 bases from J, with 8 bases in between. CDR3 size: 15 residues. Germline-derived CDR1 and CDR2 are LGHNA and YNFKEQ. The CDR3, as DNA: TGTGCCAGCAGCCAACTACCTAGCTCCTACAATGAGCAGTTCTTC. Its translation: CASSQLPSSYNEQFF.

This clonotype was found a few times. This sequence joins TRBV11-2 and TRBJ2-1; 11 nucleotides align to TRBD2. The CDR3 is 17 residues long. Trimming took 6 bases from V and 4 from J; bases not matched to a gene: 11. CDR1 SGHAT and CDR2 FQNNGV come from the germline V gene. As DNA, the CDR3 is TGTGCCAGCAGTCATCCGGGACTAGCGGATATATACAATGAGCAGTTCTTC. Translated, it gives CASSHPGLADIYNEQFF.

A remark on this clonotype: This may be a read error: a much more frequent sequence differs by one nucleotide. This rearrangement joins TRBV20-1 to TRBJ2-4; D might be TRBD2 (5 bases). There are 15 residues in the CDR3. Germline CDR1 DFQATT, CDR2 SNEGSKA (reference sequence). The V end was cut by 7 bases, the J end by 1 base, with 17 bases between. CDR3 nucleotide sequence: TGCAGTGTCGCGGAGGCGATCCTGGCCAAAAACATTCAGTACTTC. Encoded protein: CSVAEAILAKNIQYF.

The chain combines TRBV20-1 with TRBJ2-1, with TRBD1 matching over 9 bases. The CDR3 totals 13 residues. The trim removed 1 base at V and 7 bases at J, leaving 2 bases unmatched. Germline lookup yields CDR1 DFQATT and CDR2 SNEGSKA (reference sequence). CDR3 protein: CSARGDRANEQFF. CDR3 bases: TGCAGTGCTAGAGGGGACAGGGCGAATGAGCAGTTCTTC.

The sample holds a few counts of this clonotype. This chain uses TRBV11-2 with TRBJ2-7; D not certain. CDR1 and CDR2 (germline): SGHAT, FQNNGV. This CDR3 spans 13 amino acids. Trimming took 5 bases from V and 2 from J, leaving 10 bases between them. The DNA of the CDR3 is TGTGCCAGCAGCGGCACAACTCCCTACGAGCAGTACTTC. It encodes CASSGTTPYEQYF.

This clonotype was seen a few times. The J gene is TRBJ2-3, the V gene TRBV19, with a tentative D call TRBD1 (5 bases). Trimming stripped 3 bases from V and 2 bases from J, with 12 bases between. The CDR3 extends over 15 amino acids. Germline V gene lookup returns CDR1 LNHDA and CDR2 SQIVND (reference sequence). Written as DNA, the CDR3 is TGTGCCAGTAGTATTTCTCAGACAGTCACAGATACGCAGTATTTT. Translated, it gives CASSISQTVTDTQYF. The variable domain in full, completed from reference TRBV19 and TRBJ2-3, reads DGGITQSPKYLFRKEGQNVTLSCEQNLNHDAMYWYRQDPGQGLRLIYYSQIVNDFQKGDIAEGYSVSREKKESFPLTVTSAQKNPTAFYLCASSISQTVTDTQYFGPGTRLTVL.

This clonotype was seen repeatedly, ten times or more. This chain uses TRBV10-3 with TRBJ2-2, with 7 bases identical to TRBD1. From germline, CDR1 is ENHRY and CDR2 SYGVKD. J gave up 0 bases and V 6 bases, and 4 bases lay outside the gene matches. The CDR3 loop spans 15 amino acids. CDR3 protein: CAISLTGTNTGELFF. The CDR3 nucleotides are TGTGCCATCAGCCTGACAGGGACGAACACCGGGGAGCTGTTTTTT.

The table lists this clonotype with many counts. The rearrangement joins TRBV27 to TRBJ2-7; 7 bases line up with TRBD2. The CDR3 covers 16 residues. Germline V gene lookup returns CDR1 MNHEY and CDR2 SMNVEV (reference sequence). V trimming: 6 bases; J trimming: 3 bases; junction bases outside the gene matches: 14. The CDR3 is CASRPGGWGLHYEQYF. The CDR3 DNA reads as TGTGCCAGCAGGCCCGGGGGGTGGGGTCTTCACTACGAGCAGTACTTC.

This clonotype appeared a few times. The chain couples TRBV24-1 to TRBJ2-5, with TRBD1 matching over 12 bases. J gave up 4 bases and V 4 bases, and 3 bases lay outside the gene matches. Germline CDR1 KGHDR, CDR2 SFDVKD. The CDR3 has 15 residues. CDR3 region: CATSDQGQGAETQYF. The DNA of the CDR3 is TGTGCCACCAGTGACCAGGGACAGGGGGCAGAGACCCAGTACTTC.

There are a few counts of this clonotype. The V gene is TRBV12-3 or TRBV12-4, the J gene TRBJ2-5; D not certain. The V gene lost 1 base and the J gene lost 5 bases, with 8 bases spanning the gap. The CDR3 has 13 residues. The CDR3 region is CASSLVQRETQYF. In DNA form, the CDR3 reads TGTGCCAGCAGTTTAGTACAGAGGGAGACCCAGTACTTC.

CDR3 sequence: CSAPTSSGINTGELFF. The CDR3 DNA sequence: TGCAGTGCACCTACCTCTAGCGGGATTAACACCGGGGAGCTGTTTTTT. This chain connects TRBV20-1 to TRBJ2-2; 9 nucleotides align to TRBD2. Germline V lookup: CDR1 DFQATT, CDR2 SNEGSKA (reference sequence). V gave up 6 bases and J gave up 2 bases; unmatched junction bases: 10. The CDR3 contains 16 residues.

This clonotype was detected a few times. V gene TRBV20-1 combines with J gene TRBJ1-4, with D hard to call. Trimming pared 3 bases from V and 5 bases from J, leaving 4 bases between. The germline gives CDR1 DFQATT, CDR2 SNEGSKA (reference sequence). The CDR3 extends over 11 amino acids. CDR3 DNA sequence: TGCAGTGCTAGCCAAAATGAAAAACTGTTTTTT. Translating gives CSASQNEKLFF.

This sequence joins TRBV20-1 and TRBJ2-7; 9 nucleotides match TRBD2. Germline CDR1 and CDR2: DFQATT and SNEGSKA (reference sequence). V lost 3 bases, J lost 2 bases, and 5 bases stayed unmatched. The CDR3 consists of 14 residues. The CDR3 nucleotides read TGCAGTGCTAGCGAAAGCGGGAGGACCTACGAGCAGTACTTC. It is translated as CSASESGRTYEQYF.